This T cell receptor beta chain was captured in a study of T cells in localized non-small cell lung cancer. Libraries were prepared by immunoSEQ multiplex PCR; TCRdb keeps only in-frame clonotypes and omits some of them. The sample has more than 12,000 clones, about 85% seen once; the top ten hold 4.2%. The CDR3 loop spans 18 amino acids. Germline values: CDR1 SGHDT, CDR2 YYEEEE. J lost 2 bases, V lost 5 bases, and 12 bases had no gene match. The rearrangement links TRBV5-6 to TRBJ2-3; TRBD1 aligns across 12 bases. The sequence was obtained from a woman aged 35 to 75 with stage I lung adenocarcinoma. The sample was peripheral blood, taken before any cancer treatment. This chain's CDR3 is CASSPDSGTGGFTDTQYF. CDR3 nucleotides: TGTGCCAGCAGTCCAGACTCCGGGACAGGGGGCTTCACAGATACGCAGTATTTT. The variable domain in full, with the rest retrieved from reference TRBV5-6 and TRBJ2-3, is DAGVTQSPTHLIKTRGQQVTLRCSPKSGHDTVSWYQQALGQGPQFIFQYYEEEERQRGNFPDRFSGHQFPNYSSELNVNALLLGDSALYLCASSPDSGTGGFTDTQYFGPGTRLTVL.